A single sample gave rise to the 9 T cell receptor beta chains below, sequenced in a study of T-cell reconstitution after alpha-beta-depleted transplantation in children. Unique molecular identifiers were incorporated into the prepared TCRbeta library. TCRdb used MiXCR to reprocess the PCR reads, holding one entry per CDR3 protein. The sample includes a few hundred thousand distinct CDR3 sequences, 9.7% of them seen just once. The sample in question was PBMCs from the stem cell graft donor, obtained from the stem cell graft. The receptors here all came from a human donor who donated a stem cell graft to a child with SCID.

This clonotype was seen many times. This rearrangement joins TRBV12-3 or TRBV12-4 to TRBJ2-2, with TRBD2 identical over 7 bases. The CDR3 spans 15 residues. The trim removed 4 bases at V and 1 base at J, leaving 3 bases unmatched. The CDR3 bases are TGTGCCAGCAGTTGGGAGCGGGGGAACACCGGGGAGCTGTTTTTT. Translating it yields CASSWERGNTGELFF.

The chain uses TRBV12-3 or TRBV12-4 and TRBJ2-1, with D uncertain. The CDR3 extends over 12 amino acids. Trimming left V 6 bases short and J 4 bases short, with 7 bases between. CDR3 sequence (DNA): TGTGCCAGCAGCCAACAATACAATGAGCAGTTCTTC. Translated, it gives CASSQQYNEQFF.

A single count supports this clonotype. This sequence may be a read error, since a much larger clone differs from it by one base. The rearrangement joins TRBV25-1 to TRBJ2-5, with a tentative D call TRBD1 (5 bases). The germline CDR1 and CDR2 sequences are MGHDK and SYGVNS. Deletions cut 4 bases from V and 5 bases from J, with 8 bases between. The CDR3 runs 12 residues. The CDR3 loop reads CASSGQCETQYF. CDR3 DNA: TGTGCCAGCAGTGGACAGTGTGAGACCCAGTACTTC.

This clonotype was picked up many times. The V and J genes are TRBV5-1 and TRBJ1-1; no firm D call. The V and J ends lost 1 base and 0 bases respectively, with 10 bases between them. The CDR3 spans 15 residues. Germline V gene sequence: CDR1 SGHRS, CDR2 YFSETQ. The CDR3 DNA follows: TGCGCCAGCAGCTTGCGGGGTACGATGAACACTGAAGCTTTCTTT. Amino acids: CASSLRGTMNTEAFF.

This clonotype was counted at least ten times. The V and J genes are TRBV5-1 and TRBJ1-5; the D is unclear. This CDR3 is built from 14 residues. In germline, CDR1 is SGHRS, CDR2 YFSETQ. V was shortened by 0 bases and J by 4 bases, with 8 bases between the two germline ends. CDR3 coding DNA: TGCGCCAGCAGCTTGGACGTGTCGAATCAGCCCCAGCATTTT. This gives the protein CASSLDVSNQPQHF. Complete variable domain (other parts from reference TRBV5-1 and TRBJ1-5): KAGVTQTPRYLIKTRGQQVTLSCSPISGHRSVSWYQQTPGQGLQFLFEYFSETQRNKGNFPGRFSGRQFSNSRSEMNVSTLELGDSALYLCASSLDVSNQPQHFGDGTRLSIL.

The rearrangement joins TRBV20-1 to TRBJ1-4, with D possibly TRBD1 on 5 matching bases. The CDR3 is 17 amino acids. Deletions cut 0 bases from V and 8 bases from J, with 22 bases between. Germline-derived CDR1 and CDR2 are DFQATT and SNEGSKA (reference sequence). This CDR3 reads CSARDLAAGWFEEKLFF. The CDR3 nucleotides read TGCAGTGCTAGAGATCTGGCGGCAGGGTGGTTTGAGGAAAAACTGTTTTTT.

At least ten counts were recorded for this clonotype. The gene calls are TRBV7-2 and TRBJ2-7, with 9 bases aligning to TRBD2. Unmatched junction bases numbered 3, after V lost 3 bases and J lost 3 bases. The CDR3 consists of 14 residues. Germline V gene data show CDR1 as SGHTA and CDR2 as FQGNSA. The CDR3 is CASSFGGGDYEQYF. CDR3 coding DNA: TGTGCCAGCAGCTTTGGCGGGGGGGACTACGAGCAGTACTTC.

V gene TRBV5-1 combines with J gene TRBJ2-7, with 7 bases fitting TRBD2. Germline V gene data show CDR1 as SGHRS and CDR2 as YFSETQ. The CDR3 contains 13 residues. V was clipped by 6 bases and J by 2 bases; unmatched bases: 5. CDR3: CASTPSGTYEQYF. The CDR3 region has the DNA TGCGCCAGCACCCCTAGCGGTACCTACGAGCAGTACTTC.

This clonotype was observed at least ten times. CDR3 protein: CASSSKTYGHTEAFF. CDR3 nucleotides: TGTGCCAGCAGCTCTAAGACATATGGACACACTGAAGCTTTCTTT. V usage is TRBV13 and J usage is TRBJ1-1; D is undetermined. V was clipped by 4 bases and J by 3 bases, with 15 bases between them. This CDR3 has 15 amino acids. Germline CDR1 is PRHDT and CDR2 is FYEKMQ (reference sequence).